This is a list of T cell receptor beta chains from one sample in a study of T cell repertoires in cytomegalovirus infection. The antigens for these receptors are not known. Using its own MiXCR run on the reads, TCRdb lists one record per CDR3 protein. The table shows under 350,000 distinct CDR3 sequences, with 20% to 25% occurring only once. The source material was cultured PBMCs, sampled from culture after CMV antigen stimulation. The receptors were sampled from a human donor in good health (CMV status not recorded). Some clones in this sample may be carry-over from other donors' samples. CDR3s include the opening cysteine and the closing phenylalanine or tryptophan. The D gene is left open where the match is weak. Clone sizes are given selectively: once, few, many, or a class where the clone is expanded.

v_gene: TRBV7-2; abundance: many; j_gene: TRBJ1-2; d_gene: -; CDR3aa: CASSLVGYGYTF; CDR3nt: TGTGCCAGCAGCTTAGTTGGCTATGGCTACACCTTC
v_gene: TRBV9; abundance: -; j_gene: TRBJ1-1; d_gene: -; CDR3aa: CASSDTGFNTEAFF; CDR3nt: TGTGCCAGCAGCGACACAGGGTTTAACACTGAAGCTTTCTTT
v_gene: TRBV7-2; abundance: many; j_gene: TRBJ2-5; d_gene: -; CDR3aa: CASSPVWGRETQYF; CDR3nt: TGTGCCAGCAGCCCCGTATGGGGACGGGAGACCCAGTACTTC
v_gene: TRBV12-3/TRBV12-4; abundance: few; j_gene: TRBJ2-7; d_gene: -; CDR3aa: CASRRDGNSYEQYF; CDR3nt: TGTGCCAGCAGAAGGGATGGAAATTCCTACGAGCAGTACTTC
v_gene: TRBV7-2; abundance: many; j_gene: TRBJ2-2; d_gene: TRBD2; CDR3aa: CASSSASGTNTGELFF; CDR3nt: TGTGCCAGCAGCTCCGCTAGCGGGACCAACACCGGGGAGCTGTTTTTT
v_gene: TRBV20-1; abundance: few; j_gene: TRBJ1-5; d_gene: -; CDR3aa: CSAAALESNQPQHF; CDR3nt: TGCAGTGCTGCCGCCCTTGAAAGCAATCAGCCCCAGCATTTT
v_gene: TRBV27; abundance: -; j_gene: TRBJ2-3; d_gene: -; CDR3aa: CASSLQDHGVDTQYF; CDR3nt: TGTGCCAGCAGTTTGCAGGACCACGGGGTAGATACGCAGTATTTT
v_gene: TRBV5-6; abundance: few; j_gene: TRBJ2-7; d_gene: -; CDR3aa: CASSPRGFYEQYF; CDR3nt: TGTGCCAGCAGCCCCCGGGGCTTTTACGAGCAGTACTTC
v_gene: TRBV15; abundance: -; j_gene: TRBJ2-3; d_gene: -; CDR3aa: CATSRNRDTITDTQYF; CDR3nt: TGTGCCACCAGCAGAAACCGGGACACCATCACAGATACGCAGTATTTT
v_gene: TRBV7-9; abundance: many; j_gene: TRBJ1-4; d_gene: -; CDR3aa: CASSLAATNEKLFF; CDR3nt: TGTGCCAGCAGCTTAGCTGCAACTAATGAAAAACTGTTTTTT
v_gene: TRBV7-3; abundance: many; j_gene: TRBJ1-1; d_gene: -; CDR3aa: CASSLFTWREAFF; CDR3nt: TGTGCCAGCAGCTTATTCACCTGGCGTGAAGCTTTCTTT
v_gene: TRBV27; abundance: few; j_gene: TRBJ1-1; d_gene: -; CDR3aa: CASSLSTVSPRAMNTEAFF; CDR3nt: TGTGCCAGCAGTTTATCCACAGTGTCCCCCAGGGCCATGAACACTGAAGCTTTCTTT
v_gene: TRBV27; abundance: few; j_gene: TRBJ2-1; d_gene: -; CDR3aa: CASSPVGREQFF; CDR3nt: TGTGCCAGCAGTCCCGTTGGTCGCGAGCAGTTCTTC
v_gene: TRBV6-5; abundance: many; j_gene: TRBJ1-5; d_gene: TRBD1; CDR3aa: CASKGQGLHQPQHF; CDR3nt: TGTGCCAGCAAAGGACAGGGGCTCCATCAGCCCCAGCATTTT
v_gene: TRBV7-9; abundance: few; j_gene: TRBJ2-2; d_gene: TRBD1; CDR3aa: CASSPSLRTGQYGTGELFF; CDR3nt: TGTGCCAGCAGCCCGTCTCTGCGGACAGGGCAATATGGCACCGGGGAGCTGTTTTTT
v_gene: TRBV7-6; abundance: many; j_gene: TRBJ2-7; d_gene: TRBD1; CDR3aa: CASSPLDRGNEQYF; CDR3nt: TGTGCCAGCAGCCCACTCGACAGGGGAAACGAGCAGTACTTC
v_gene: TRBV4-3; abundance: few; j_gene: TRBJ2-7; d_gene: -; CDR3aa: CASSQSLRGEQYF; CDR3nt: TGCGCCAGCAGCCAGAGTCTCAGGGGCGAGCAGTACTTC
v_gene: TRBV19; abundance: -; j_gene: TRBJ1-2; d_gene: TRBD1; CDR3aa: CASSRDSLYGYTF; CDR3nt: TGTGCCAGTAGCCGGGACAGCTTATATGGCTACACCTTC
v_gene: TRBV7-2; abundance: many; j_gene: TRBJ2-1; d_gene: TRBD2; CDR3aa: CASSLDRTSGNNEQFF; CDR3nt: TGTGCCAGCAGCTTAGATCGGACTAGCGGAAACAATGAGCAGTTCTTC
v_gene: TRBV10-3; abundance: few; j_gene: TRBJ1-4; d_gene: TRBD1; CDR3aa: CAIRDRSNEKLFF; CDR3nt: TGTGCCATCCGGGACAGGAGTAATGAAAAACTGTTTTTT
v_gene: TRBV20-1; abundance: few; j_gene: TRBJ2-3; d_gene: -; CDR3aa: CSARSFSRSTDTQYF; CDR3nt: TGCAGTGCTAGGAGTTTCTCAAGAAGCACAGATACGCAGTATTTT
v_gene: TRBV6-1; abundance: few; j_gene: TRBJ2-3; d_gene: TRBD1; CDR3aa: CASTRQGASSTDTQYF; CDR3nt: TGTGCCAGCACTAGACAGGGGGCGTCTAGCACAGATACGCAGTATTTT
v_gene: TRBV2; abundance: many; j_gene: TRBJ2-2; d_gene: TRBD2; CDR3aa: CASSVGLASTGELFF; CDR3nt: TGTGCCAGCAGCGTGGGACTAGCGAGTACCGGGGAGCTGTTTTTT
v_gene: TRBV4-3; abundance: few; j_gene: TRBJ1-5; d_gene: TRBD1; CDR3aa: CASSRDRGGGQPQHF; CDR3nt: TGCGCCAGCAGCCGCGACAGGGGCGGCGGTCAGCCCCAGCATTTT
v_gene: TRBV7-6; abundance: many; j_gene: TRBJ1-1; d_gene: TRBD1; CDR3aa: CASSLVEGQTEAFF; CDR3nt: TGTGCCAGCAGCTTAGTGGAGGGACAGACTGAAGCTTTCTTT
v_gene: TRBV28; abundance: -; j_gene: TRBJ2-3; d_gene: -; CDR3aa: CASSPDAGADTQYF; CDR3nt: TGTGCCAGCAGTCCGGACGCCGGAGCAGATACGCAGTATTTT
v_gene: TRBV7-8; abundance: many; j_gene: TRBJ2-2; d_gene: -; CDR3aa: CASSLRAAGTNTGELFF; CDR3nt: TGTGCCAGCAGCCTCCGCGCGGCGGGGACTAACACCGGGGAGCTGTTTTTT
v_gene: TRBV7-6; abundance: -; j_gene: TRBJ1-5; d_gene: -; CDR3aa: CASSLALGQPQHF; CDR3nt: TGTGCCAGCAGCTTAGCGTTGGGTCAGCCCCAGCATTTT
v_gene: TRBV7-2; abundance: many; j_gene: TRBJ2-5; d_gene: -; CDR3aa: CASSLDPADQTQYF; CDR3nt: TGTGCCAGCAGCTTAGACCCGGCGGATCAGACCCAGTACTTC
v_gene: TRBV19; abundance: many; j_gene: TRBJ1-3; d_gene: -; CDR3aa: CASSTTASSGNTIYF; CDR3nt: TGTGCCAGTAGTACCACCGCAAGCTCTGGAAACACCATATATTTT
v_gene: TRBV12-3/TRBV12-4; abundance: few; j_gene: TRBJ2-3; d_gene: -; CDR3aa: CASTYEAGSTDTQYF; CDR3nt: TGTGCCAGCACGTACGAGGCGGGTAGCACAGATACGCAGTATTTT
v_gene: TRBV7-8; abundance: -; j_gene: TRBJ2-3; d_gene: TRBD1; CDR3aa: CASSIQGDGADTQYF; CDR3nt: TGTGCCAGCAGCATACAGGGGGACGGAGCAGATACGCAGTATTTT
v_gene: TRBV7-9; abundance: -; j_gene: TRBJ1-1; d_gene: -; CDR3aa: CASTPSSRTEAFF; CDR3nt: TGTGCCAGCACACCGTCCTCTCGGACTGAAGCTTTCTTT
v_gene: TRBV6-2/TRBV6-3; abundance: -; j_gene: TRBJ2-2; d_gene: -; CDR3aa: CASSDTGELFF; CDR3nt: TGTGCCAGCAGCGACACCGGGGAGCTGTTTTTT
v_gene: TRBV20-1; abundance: -; j_gene: TRBJ2-1; d_gene: TRBD1; CDR3aa: CSADLLGQAYNEQFF; CDR3nt: TGCAGTGCGGACTTACTGGGACAGGCTTACAATGAGCAGTTCTTC
v_gene: TRBV6-1; abundance: few; j_gene: TRBJ2-4; d_gene: TRBD1; CDR3aa: CASDRGGTKNIQYF; CDR3nt: TGTGCCAGCGACAGGGGTGGAACCAAAAACATTCAGTACTTC
v_gene: TRBV11-1; abundance: -; j_gene: TRBJ2-6; d_gene: TRBD2; CDR3aa: CASSQPGRDGANVLTF; CDR3nt: TGTGCCAGCAGCCAACCCGGGAGGGATGGGGCCAACGTCCTGACTTTC
v_gene: TRBV5-1; abundance: -; j_gene: TRBJ2-1; d_gene: TRBD1; CDR3aa: CASSFGQGYNEQFF; CDR3nt: TGCGCCAGCAGCTTCGGACAGGGCTACAATGAGCAGTTCTTC
v_gene: TRBV7-9; abundance: many; j_gene: TRBJ2-1; d_gene: TRBD2; CDR3aa: CASSAGTSGISYNEQFF; CDR3nt: TGTGCCAGCAGCGCTGGGACTAGCGGGATCTCCTACAATGAGCAGTTCTTC
v_gene: TRBV7-2; abundance: many; j_gene: TRBJ1-5; d_gene: -; CDR3aa: CASSLGSGQPQHF; CDR3nt: TGTGCCAGCAGCTTAGGTAGTGGTCAGCCCCAGCATTTT
v_gene: TRBV24-1; abundance: -; j_gene: TRBJ1-2; d_gene: -; CDR3aa: CATSANRQEFYF; CDR3nt: TGTGCCACCAGTGCTAACAGACAGGAGTTTTACTTC
v_gene: TRBV7-2; abundance: many; j_gene: TRBJ2-3; d_gene: -; CDR3aa: CASSLGLDADTQYF; CDR3nt: TGTGCCAGCAGCTTAGGCCTAGATGCAGATACGCAGTATTTT
v_gene: TRBV9; abundance: many; j_gene: TRBJ2-1; d_gene: -; CDR3aa: CASSVGLDLRYNEQFF; CDR3nt: TGTGCCAGCAGCGTAGGTCTGGACCTCCGGTACAATGAGCAGTTCTTC
v_gene: TRBV29-1; abundance: -; j_gene: TRBJ2-5; d_gene: -; CDR3aa: CSVRPGPETQYF; CDR3nt: TGCAGCGTTCGCCCAGGCCCAGAGACCCAGTACTTC
v_gene: TRBV6-5; abundance: many; j_gene: TRBJ2-1; d_gene: -; CDR3aa: CASSYSPAASYNEQFF; CDR3nt: TGTGCCAGCAGTTACTCCCCAGCGGCCTCCTACAATGAGCAGTTCTTC